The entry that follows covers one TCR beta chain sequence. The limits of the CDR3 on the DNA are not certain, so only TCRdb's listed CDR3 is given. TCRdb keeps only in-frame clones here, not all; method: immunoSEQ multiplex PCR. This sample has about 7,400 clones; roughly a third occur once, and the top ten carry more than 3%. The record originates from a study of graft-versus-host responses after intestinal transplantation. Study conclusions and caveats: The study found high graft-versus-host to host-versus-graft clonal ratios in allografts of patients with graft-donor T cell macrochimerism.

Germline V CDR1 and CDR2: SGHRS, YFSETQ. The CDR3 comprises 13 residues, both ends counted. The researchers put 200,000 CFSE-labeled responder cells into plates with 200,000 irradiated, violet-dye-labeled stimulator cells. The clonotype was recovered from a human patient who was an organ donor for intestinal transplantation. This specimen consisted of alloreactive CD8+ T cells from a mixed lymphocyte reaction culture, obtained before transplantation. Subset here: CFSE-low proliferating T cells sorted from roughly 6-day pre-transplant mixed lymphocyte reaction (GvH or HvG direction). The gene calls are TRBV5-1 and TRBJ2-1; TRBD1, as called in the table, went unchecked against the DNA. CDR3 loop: CASSLVGPGTKFF.